A single T cell receptor beta chain is shown here with its context. The germline gives CDR1 KGHSH, CDR2 LQKENI. V was pared by 0 bases and J by 5 bases, with 12 bases of the junction left unmatched. This CDR3 spans 18 amino acids. The data were taken from a study of cytomegalovirus exposure and HLA in healthy donors. Some clones are missing from TCRdb's copy, which holds only in-frame ones; the method was immunoSEQ multiplex PCR. The repertoire includes about 38,000 clones, just under 95% of them detected once, and about 3% sits in the top ten. This TCR came from a young man in good health and CMV-seronegative. Sequenced input: PBMCs. V and J are TRBV18 and TRBJ1-1, with 10 bases aligning to TRBD1. This chain's CDR3 is CASSPPKGQGKWGTEAFF. For the CDR3, the DNA is TGTGCCAGCTCACCACCGAAGGGACAGGGGAAATGGGGGACTGAAGCTTTCTTT.